The source of this T cell receptor beta chain is a study of T cell responses to AZD1222 COVID-19 vaccine. Here immunoSEQ multiplex PCR was the method, and the copy in TCRdb shows in-frame clones only, minus some. Of about 90,000 clones listed, around 91% are singletons. Notes on the study in general: Among the donors, most were white British and more were female, and clonal diversity was possibly underestimated. Dominant CD4 TCR responses targeted spike regions 160-218 and 743-854. Unmutated regions of variants are reportedly targeted by nearly half of spike-specific TCRs.

As for this clone: The antigen remains undetermined.

Sequenced material: peripheral blood, taken on day 0 of MenACWY control vaccination. The sequence derives from an adult in good health.

As DNA, the CDR3 is TGTGCCAGCAGTTCAATGGGACAGGGGAACACTGAAGCTTTCTTT. Encoded protein: CASSSMGQGNTEAFF. The gene calls are TRBV6-5 and TRBJ1-1; 9 bases map to TRBD1. The CDR3 contains 15 residues. In germline, CDR1 is MNHEY, CDR2 SVGAGI. V trimming: 4 bases; J trimming: 1 base; junction bases outside the gene matches: 4.